This T cell receptor beta chain was captured in a study of chemoradiotherapy in HPV16-positive cancers. Regarding the study as a whole: HPV-responsive T-cell expansion during chemoradiotherapy was linked to improved recurrence-free survival in HPV16-positive patients. Only two HPV16-positive patients supplied the functional HPV-specificity definition.

As to this clone: Its antigen remains unidentified.

Measured with immunoSEQ multiplex PCR; TCRdb has only the in-frame clones, and not every one. The top ten clones hold approximately 30% of a sample with some 6,100 clones, more than 65% of them seen once. Germline lookup yields CDR1 MGHRA and CDR2 YSYEKL. This CDR3 spans 16 amino acids. Losses at the gene ends were 4 bases for V and 4 bases for J; bases not matched to a gene: 8. The rearrangement joins TRBV4-1 to TRBJ1-5; 9 bases line up with TRBD1. The material sequenced was tumor tissue, taken from a patient who underwent chemoradiotherapy. This TCR was recovered from a human donor with HPV-associated anogenital cancer. The CDR3, as DNA: TGCGCCAGCAGCCTAAGACAGGGGGTGGGGAATCAGCCCCAGCATTTT. Translation: CASSLRQGVGNQPQHF.